The clone carrying this TCR beta chain appeared many times. Its antigen is as yet unknown. This entry is derived from a study of Graves' ophthalmopathy and Graves' hyperthyroidism. General study findings and limits: The majority of expanded thyroid clonotypes above 0.001 frequency also occurred in blood.

RNA transcripts served as template for amplifying TCR beta CDR3 sequences. Second-round multiplex PCR came after first-round RT-PCR with HTBI primers. TCRdb re-called the multiplex PCR reads with MiXCR, one entry per CDR3 protein. The sample contains about 480,000 distinct CDR3 sequences, 14% of which appear only once. Ineligible for inclusion were patients with other autoimmune diseases, uncontrolled infections, pregnancy or lactation. A volume of 9.5 to 10 ml of fresh peripheral blood supplied the PBMCs. The V gene lost 1 base and the J gene lost 5 bases, with 11 bases spanning the gap. Germline CDR1 and CDR2: GTSNPN and SVGIG (reference sequence). This CDR3 region has 14 residues.

The chain carries TRBV30 and TRBJ2-2; D unresolved. Sequencing was done on a sample of blood. This TCR was sampled from a woman aged 25 to 39 with Graves' ophthalmopathy. CDR3 region: CAWSARTRTGELFF. The CDR3 DNA follows: TGTGCCTGGAGTGCCCGGACGAGGACCGGGGAGCTGTTTTTT.